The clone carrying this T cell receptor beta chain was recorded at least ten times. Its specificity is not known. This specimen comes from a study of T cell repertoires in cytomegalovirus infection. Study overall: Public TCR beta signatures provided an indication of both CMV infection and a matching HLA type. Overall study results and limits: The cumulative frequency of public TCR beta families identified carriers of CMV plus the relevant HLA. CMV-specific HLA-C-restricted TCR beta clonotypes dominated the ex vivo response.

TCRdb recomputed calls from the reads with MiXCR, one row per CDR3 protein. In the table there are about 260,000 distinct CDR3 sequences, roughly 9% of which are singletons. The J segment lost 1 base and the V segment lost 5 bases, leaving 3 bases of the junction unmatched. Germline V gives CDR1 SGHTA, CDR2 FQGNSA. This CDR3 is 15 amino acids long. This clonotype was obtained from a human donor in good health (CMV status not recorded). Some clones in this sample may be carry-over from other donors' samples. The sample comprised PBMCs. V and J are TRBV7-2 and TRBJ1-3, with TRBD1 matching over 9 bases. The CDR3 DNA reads TGTGCCAGCAGCCGGGACAGGGCGTCTGGAAACACCATATATTTT. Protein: CASSRDRASGNTIYF.